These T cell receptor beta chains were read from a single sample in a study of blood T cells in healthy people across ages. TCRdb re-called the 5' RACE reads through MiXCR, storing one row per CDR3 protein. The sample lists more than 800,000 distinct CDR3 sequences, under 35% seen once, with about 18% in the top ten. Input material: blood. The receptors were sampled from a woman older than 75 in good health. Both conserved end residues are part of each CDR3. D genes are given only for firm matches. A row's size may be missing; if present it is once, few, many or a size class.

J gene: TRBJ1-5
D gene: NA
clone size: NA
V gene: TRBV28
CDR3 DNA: TGTGCCGGCAGTTTAGCTCCGGCGAGCAATCAGCCCCAGCATTTT
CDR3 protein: CAGSLAPASNQPQHF

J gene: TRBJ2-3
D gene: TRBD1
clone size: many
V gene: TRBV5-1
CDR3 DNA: TGCGCCAGCAGCTTGGGTAGGGGGCGGATAGATACGCAGTATTTT
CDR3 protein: CASSLGRGRIDTQYF

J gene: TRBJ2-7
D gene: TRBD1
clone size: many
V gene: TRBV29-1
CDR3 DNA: TGCAGCGTCCAAATGACAGGGGGCTACGAGCAGTACTTC
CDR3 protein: CSVQMTGGYEQYF

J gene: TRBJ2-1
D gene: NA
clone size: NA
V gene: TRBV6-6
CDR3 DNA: TGTGCCAGCAGTCCGTATGGGGAGACCCAGTTCTTC
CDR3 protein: CASSPYGETQFF

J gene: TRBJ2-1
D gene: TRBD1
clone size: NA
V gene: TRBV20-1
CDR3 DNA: TGCAGTGCTAGAGATGCTGGACAGGGTCTCAATGAGCAGTTCTTC
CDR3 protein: CSARDAGQGLNEQFF

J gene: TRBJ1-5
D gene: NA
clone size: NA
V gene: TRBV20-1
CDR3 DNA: TGCAGTGCTAGAGGGGGGGGACGATATCGGCCCCAGCATTTT
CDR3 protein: CSARGGGRYRPQHF

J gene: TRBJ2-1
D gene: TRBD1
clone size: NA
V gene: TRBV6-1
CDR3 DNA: TGTGCCAGCAGTGAACCAGTGGGGATGACAGGGCTCTTATGGGAGCAGTTCTTC
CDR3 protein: CASSEPVGMTGLLWEQFF

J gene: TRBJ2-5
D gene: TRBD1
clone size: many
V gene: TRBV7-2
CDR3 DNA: TGTGCCAGCAGGCCCCGGACAGGCAGGGCAGAGACCCAGTACTTC
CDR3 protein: CASRPRTGRAETQYF

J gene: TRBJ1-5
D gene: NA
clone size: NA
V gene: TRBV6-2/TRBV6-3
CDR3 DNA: TGTGCCAGCTCAAGAGACGGTTATAGCAATCAGCCCCAGCATTTT
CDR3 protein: CASSRDGYSNQPQHF

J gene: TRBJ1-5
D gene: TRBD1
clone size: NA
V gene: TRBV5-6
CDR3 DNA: TGTGCCAGCAGCTTGGGAAGGACAGGGAGTCAGCCCCAGCATTTT
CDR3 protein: CASSLGRTGSQPQHF

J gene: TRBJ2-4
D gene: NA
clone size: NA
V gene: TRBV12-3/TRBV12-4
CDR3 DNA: TGTGCCAGCAGCCTCCCCTCCATGGGGGCGGGTGAGCAGTACTTC
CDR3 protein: CASSLPSMGAGEQYF

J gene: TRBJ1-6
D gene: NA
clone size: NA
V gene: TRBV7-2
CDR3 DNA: TGTGCCAGCAGCTCCAACAGAAATTCACCCCTCCACTTT
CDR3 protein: CASSSNRNSPLHF

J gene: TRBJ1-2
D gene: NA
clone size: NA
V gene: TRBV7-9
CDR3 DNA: TGTGCCAACAGCTTCCCGGGCTATGGCTACACCTTC
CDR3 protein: CANSFPGYGYTF

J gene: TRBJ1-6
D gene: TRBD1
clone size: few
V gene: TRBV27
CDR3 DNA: TGTGCCAGCAAGGACATAGGGACAGGGGGCAATTCACCCCTCCACTTT
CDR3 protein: CASKDIGTGGNSPLHF

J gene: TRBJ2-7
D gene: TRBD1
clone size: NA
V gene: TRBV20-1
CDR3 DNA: TGCAGTGCGGGGGACAGGGTTCGCAATGAGCGGTACTTC
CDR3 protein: CSAGDRVRNERYF

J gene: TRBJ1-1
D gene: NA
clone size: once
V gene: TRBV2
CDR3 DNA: TGTACCAGCCGCGTGAGACAGACGGAGACTGAAGCTTTCTTT
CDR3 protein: CTSRVRQTETEAFF

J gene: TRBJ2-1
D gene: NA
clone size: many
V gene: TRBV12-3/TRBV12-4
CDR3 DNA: TGTGCCAGCACAGTTCTTTCGGGTGAGCAGTTCTTC
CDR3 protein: CASTVLSGEQFF

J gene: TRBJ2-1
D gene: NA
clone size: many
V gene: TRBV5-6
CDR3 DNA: TGTGCCAGCAGCTCCTACAGGGTCAGCGATGAGCAGTTCTTC
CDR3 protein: CASSSYRVSDEQFF

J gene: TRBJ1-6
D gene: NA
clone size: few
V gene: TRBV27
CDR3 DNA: TGTGCCAGCAGCCCCTGGGGGCACGAGTACCTCAATTCACCCCTCCACTTT
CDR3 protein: CASSPWGHEYLNSPLHF

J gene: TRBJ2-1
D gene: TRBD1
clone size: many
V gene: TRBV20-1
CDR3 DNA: TGCAGTGCTCATTTACCGGGACAGGGGTTCAATGAGCAGTTCTTC
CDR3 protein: CSAHLPGQGFNEQFF

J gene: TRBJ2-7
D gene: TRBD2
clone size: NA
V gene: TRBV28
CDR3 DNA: TGTGCCAGCATGGAGCCGGGGGGAGCCTACGAGCAGTACTTC
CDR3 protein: CASMEPGGAYEQYF

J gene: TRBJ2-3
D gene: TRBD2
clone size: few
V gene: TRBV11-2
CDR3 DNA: TGTGCCAGCAGCTTAGGTCGGGGGGGGGCCAGGTTCGGCACAGATACGCAGTATTTT
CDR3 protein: CASSLGRGGARFGTDTQYF

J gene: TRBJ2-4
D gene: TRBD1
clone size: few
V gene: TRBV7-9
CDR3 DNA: TGTGCCAGCAGCTTAGACGGGCAGGGGGCGCAGTACTTC
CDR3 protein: CASSLDGQGAQYF

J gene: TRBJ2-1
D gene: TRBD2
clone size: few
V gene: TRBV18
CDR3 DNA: TGTGCCAGCTCACGCGGACTAGCGGGTCTCTCCTACAATGAGCAGTTCTTC
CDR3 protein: CASSRGLAGLSYNEQFF

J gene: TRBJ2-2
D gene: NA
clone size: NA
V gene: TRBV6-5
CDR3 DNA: TGTGCCAGCTCAACACAGGGTGGAAACACCGGGGAGCTGTTTTTT
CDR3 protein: CASSTQGGNTGELFF

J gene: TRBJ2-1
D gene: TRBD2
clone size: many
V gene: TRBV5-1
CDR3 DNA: TGCGCCAGCAGCTTGTCATCCCTCGCGGGGGGGCCGGCAAATGAGCAGTTCTTC
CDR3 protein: CASSLSSLAGGPANEQFF

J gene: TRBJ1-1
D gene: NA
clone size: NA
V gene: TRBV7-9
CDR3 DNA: TGTGCCAGCAGCTCCCCAGGGGTGGACACTGAAGCTTTCTTT
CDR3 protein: CASSSPGVDTEAFF

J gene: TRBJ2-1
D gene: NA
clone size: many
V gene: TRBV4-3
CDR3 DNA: TGCGCCAGCAGCCAATCCCCCCTACAGGGAAAGTCGAGGTCCTACAATGAGCAGTTCTTC
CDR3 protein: CASSQSPLQGKSRSYNEQFF

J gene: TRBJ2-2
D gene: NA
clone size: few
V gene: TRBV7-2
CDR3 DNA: TGTGCCAGCAGAAGGACAGCTAACACCGGGGAGCTGTTTTTT
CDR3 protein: CASRRTANTGELFF

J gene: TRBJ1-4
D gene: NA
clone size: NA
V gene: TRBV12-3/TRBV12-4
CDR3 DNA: TGTGCCAGCAGTTTAGGCAGGGGATACGAAAAACTGTTTTTT
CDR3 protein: CASSLGRGYEKLFF

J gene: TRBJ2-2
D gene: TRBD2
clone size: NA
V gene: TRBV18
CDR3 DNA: TGTGCCAGCTCACCACGCGTTAGCGGGGGCCTCGGGGAGCTGTTTTTT
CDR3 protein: CASSPRVSGGLGELFF

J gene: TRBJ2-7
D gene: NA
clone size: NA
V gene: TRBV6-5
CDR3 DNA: TGTGCCAGCACTCTGGGTAGGGGTTCCTACGAGCAGTACTTC
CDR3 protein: CASTLGRGSYEQYF

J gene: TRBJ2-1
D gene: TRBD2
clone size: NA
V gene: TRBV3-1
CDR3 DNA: TGTGCCAGCAGCCAAGGGGGGGGGGTCGGGAATGAGCAGTTCTTC
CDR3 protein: CASSQGGGVGNEQFF

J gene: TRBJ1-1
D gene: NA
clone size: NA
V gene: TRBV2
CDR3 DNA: TGTGTGGGATCGATGAACACTGAAGCTTTCTTT
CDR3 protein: CVGSMNTEAFF

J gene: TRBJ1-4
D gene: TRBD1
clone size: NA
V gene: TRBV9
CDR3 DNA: TGTGCCAGCAGCGGAGGGCCCGGGACAGGGAATGAAAAACTGTTTTTT
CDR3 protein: CASSGGPGTGNEKLFF

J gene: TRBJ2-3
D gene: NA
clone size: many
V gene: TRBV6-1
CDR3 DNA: TGTGCCAGCAGCCCTTATAGCACAGATACGCAGTATTTT
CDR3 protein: CASSPYSTDTQYF

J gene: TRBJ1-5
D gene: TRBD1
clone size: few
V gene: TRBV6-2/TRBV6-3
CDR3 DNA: TGTGCCAGCAGACCTAGGGACAGGGATTCTCAGCCCCAGCATTTT
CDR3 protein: CASRPRDRDSQPQHF

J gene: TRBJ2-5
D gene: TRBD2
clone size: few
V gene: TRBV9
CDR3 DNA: TGTGCCAGCAGCCGTAGCGGGGGGCCGCAAGGAGAGACCCAGTACTTC
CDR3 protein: CASSRSGGPQGETQYF

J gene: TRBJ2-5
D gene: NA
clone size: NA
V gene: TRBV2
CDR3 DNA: TGTGCCAGCAAAAGGAGGATCTCGCAAGAGACCCAGTACTTC
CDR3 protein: CASKRRISQETQYF

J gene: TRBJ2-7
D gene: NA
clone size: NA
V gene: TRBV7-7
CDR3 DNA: TGTGCTAGCAGCTTAGAAGACTGGGGCTACCCCCACGAGCAGTACTTC
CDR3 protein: CASSLEDWGYPHEQYF

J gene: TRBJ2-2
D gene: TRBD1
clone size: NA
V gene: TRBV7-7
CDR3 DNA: TGTGCCAGCAGCTTAAACTCGGCAGGGGGCATCACCGGGGAGCTGTTTTTT
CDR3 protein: CASSLNSAGGITGELFF

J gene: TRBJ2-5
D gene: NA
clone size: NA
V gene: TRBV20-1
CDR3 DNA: TGCAGTGCCAACAGGGCGGAGGGGACCGAGACCCAGTACTTC
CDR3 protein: CSANRAEGTETQYF

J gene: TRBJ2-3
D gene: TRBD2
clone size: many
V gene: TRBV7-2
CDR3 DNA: TGTGCCAGCAGTCCCACTAGCGGGGGGATCACAGATACGCAGTATTTT
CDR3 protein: CASSPTSGGITDTQYF

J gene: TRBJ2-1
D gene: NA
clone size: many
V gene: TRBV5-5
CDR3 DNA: TGTGCCAGCAGCTTGGTTTTTTATGAGCAGTTCTTC
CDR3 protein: CASSLVFYEQFF

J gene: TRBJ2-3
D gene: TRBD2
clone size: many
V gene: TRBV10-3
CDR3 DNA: TGTGCCATCAGTGAACTAGCGGGGGGGAGCACAGATACGCAGTATTTT
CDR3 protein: CAISELAGGSTDTQYF

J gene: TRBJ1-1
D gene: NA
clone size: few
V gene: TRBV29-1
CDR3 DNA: TGCAGGGCCGGGGGTCTGAACACTGAAGCTTTCTTT
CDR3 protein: CRAGGLNTEAFF

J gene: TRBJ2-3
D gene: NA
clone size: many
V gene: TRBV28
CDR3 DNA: TGTGCCAGCAGCCGATCGGACCGCTCAGATACGCAGTATTTT
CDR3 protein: CASSRSDRSDTQYF

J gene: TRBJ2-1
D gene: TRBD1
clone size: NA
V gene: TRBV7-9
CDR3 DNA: TGTGCCAGCAGCCAGCCCGACAGGGGGCGGCAGTTCTTC
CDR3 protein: CASSQPDRGRQFF

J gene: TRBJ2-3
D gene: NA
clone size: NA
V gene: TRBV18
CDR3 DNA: TGTGCCAGCTCTGTCATAGGGGGAGACACAGATACGCAGTATTTT
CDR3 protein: CASSVIGGDTDTQYF

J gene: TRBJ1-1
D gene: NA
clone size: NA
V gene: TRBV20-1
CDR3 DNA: TGCAGTGCTAGAGATCATCGCGCTTCTCTAAACACTGAAGCTTTCTTT
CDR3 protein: CSARDHRASLNTEAFF

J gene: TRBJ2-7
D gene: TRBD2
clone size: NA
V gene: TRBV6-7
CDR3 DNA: TGTGCCATCCGGGACTACTCTGTGGGTGAGCAGTACTTC
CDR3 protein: CAIRDYSVGEQYF

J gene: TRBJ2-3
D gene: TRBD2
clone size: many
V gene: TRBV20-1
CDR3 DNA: TGCAGTGCTTATAGCGGGGGGAGCACAGATACGCAGTATTTT
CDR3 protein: CSAYSGGSTDTQYF

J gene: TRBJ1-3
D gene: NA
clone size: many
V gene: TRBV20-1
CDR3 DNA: TGCAGTGCTAGGTCGGGGGGATTGGGCAACACCATATATTTT
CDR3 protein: CSARSGGLGNTIYF

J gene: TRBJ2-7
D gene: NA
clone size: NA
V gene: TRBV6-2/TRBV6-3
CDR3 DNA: TGTGCCAGCAGTTACTCTTCTCCCTACGAGCAGTACTTC
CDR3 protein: CASSYSSPYEQYF

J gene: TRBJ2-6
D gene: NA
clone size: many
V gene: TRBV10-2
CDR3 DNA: TGCGCCAGCTCCGCAGGTGGGGCCAACGTCCTGACTTTC
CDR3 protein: CASSAGGANVLTF

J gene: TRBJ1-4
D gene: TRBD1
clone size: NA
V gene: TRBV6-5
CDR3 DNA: TGTGCCAGCAGTTACTCGGGACAGTGGAAGAATGAAAAACGGTTTTTT
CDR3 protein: CASSYSGQWKNEKRFF

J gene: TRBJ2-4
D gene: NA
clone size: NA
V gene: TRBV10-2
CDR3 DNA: TGCGCCAGCAGTGCCGAGGTACTAAGCATTCAGTACTTC
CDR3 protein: CASSAEVLSIQYF